The T cell receptor beta chain described here comes from a study of T cells in women clearing cervical HPV infection listed by TCRdb under 2018. Describing the broader study: Cases were about 25 women with histologically confirmed HPV16-related CIN3 or worse, including 2 invasive cancers. The parent cohort enrolled roughly 9,600 women aged 18 or older in Guanacaste, Costa Rica, during about 1992 to 1995 and followed them for approximately 7 years. Cases had a median age of almost 35 years and controls had a median age of approximately 38, with no significant differences in baseline characteristics. The exploratory proof-of-principle case-control study was nested within the Guanacaste HPV Natural History Study in Costa Rica and compared TCR repertoires across cervical HPV16 outcomes. For cases, the median interval between lesion detection and blood sampling was around 150 days, with an interquartile range of roughly 80 to 230 days. Controls were approximately 25 women whose single incident HPV16 infection cleared within 12 months without precancer or cancer developing. Since only a few of the women had HLA typing available, the possibility that HLA type was acting as a confounder could not be ruled out. Cases and controls were matched on age within five years and on year of sample collection. Quality controls consisted of five blinded duplicates per group, for a total of about 60 samples made up of around 50 participants and some 10 replicates. Case blood was taken at the visit when the lesion was first identified, whereas control blood was taken when infection was no longer detected.

TCR beta CDR3 regions were amplified by multiplex PCR from an average of roughly 1,200 ng genomic DNA per sample using the immunoSEQ assay. Primer bias was corrected in the assay by using a complete synthetic TCR repertoire to establish an amplification baseline. The amplicons were sequenced on the Illumina platform. The authors processed their data as follows. Sequences were error-corrected by clustering with frequency ratios and a modified nearest-neighbor algorithm and were then analyzed in the immunoSEQ Analyzer with IMGT gene definitions. At each rarefaction depth, TCR richness and evenness were averaged across 20 rarefaction repeats, and samples with fewer sequences than that depth were excluded. Wilcoxon rank sum tests with FDR correction were used to compare relative abundances of V, D and J genes between the groups. In the blinded duplicates, the intraclass correlation was approximately 96% for TCR richness and averaged about 80% across more than 65 gene segments. Here the immuneACCESS table is served through TCRdb, limited to in-frame sequences with V and J called. Missing clones are a known gap in these copies; in checked studies unresolved V genes cover under half, and the rest lacks a known reason. That table supplies the V and J calls and clone size; D and trimming were determined from the DNA. This sample's records show 30,000 to 40,000 clones. Clones ranked in the top ten supply roughly 6.5% of the sample.

The CDR3 spans 14 residues, from the cysteine through the phenylalanine. The DNA has 33 bases, all within the CDR3, and is read from base 1. Germline trimming: 1 base from V, 6 bases from J; junction bases outside gene matches: 2. CDR1 and CDR2 (KGHSH, LQKENI) derive from the germline V gene. Comment on this clone: Its antigen is still unknown. The read ends 3 residues before the CDR3 terminus; that terminus is restored from the germline J gene.

General conclusions and limits of the study: Because T-cell numbers per sample were unknown, differences in richness could reflect varying T-cell content rather than repertoire biology. TCR repertoire richness was significantly higher in CIN3+ cases than in controls across sequencing depths, while evenness did not differ. By combining richness with V gene abundances, random forest classifiers separated cases from controls with an estimated AUC of 0.83. Because of the cross-sectional design, the study could not determine whether the associations came before infection or resulted from infection, and neither effector/memory subsets nor HPV-specific T cells were isolated. Cases had lower TRBV6-7 relative abundance than controls (about 0.1% versus 0.15%; Bonferroni P = 0.0008).

Every participant had a single incident cervical HPV16 infection, and women with prevalent HPV16 infections were excluded. Cervical HPV DNA was detected with MY09/MY11 PCR, and genotyping was done by dot-blot hybridization. Approximately 16 mL of heparinized blood were centrifuged, and the buffy coat was aliquoted, frozen at -30°C, then stored at -80°C. QIAGEN kits were used to extract genomic DNA from the buffy coat specimens. The sequenced sample consisted of blood buffy coat. The V and J genes are TRBV18 and TRBJ1-1; 10 junctional bases match TRBD1. The clonotype was recovered from a woman between 18 and 69 years old with a cervical HPV16 infection that either progressed to CIN3+ or cleared (not recorded which). The CDR3 region reads CASSPLGTGAEAFF. The sequenced part of the CDR3 DNA is TGTGCCAGCTCACCACTGGGGACAGGGGCTGAA.